This TCR beta chain was obtained from a study of blood T cell repertoires in COVID-19. For the study at large: In each case, the material was cDNA or gDNA derived from T cells, B-cell-depleted T cells, or PBMCs.

In the study's own analysis: Amplification of reference gene primers was used by the study to estimate nucleated cell counts. Here immunoSEQ multiplex PCR was the method, and the copy in TCRdb shows in-frame clones only, minus some. The D gene and trimming were derived from the DNA, and the V and J assignments and clone size from that table. The sample has approximately 250,000 clones; about 80% are singletons. With 2 bases clipped from V and 1 base from J, the junction kept 3 bases outside the gene matches. Per germline, CDR1 SGHRS and CDR2 YFSETQ. The CDR3 has 15 residues. The source material was peripheral blood. The chain links TRBV5-1 to TRBJ1-1; 9 positions agree with TRBD1. The receptor's source is a human donor in a cohort sampled during active COVID-19. CDR3 nucleotides: TGCGCCAGCAGCTTTAAGGACAGGGGGAACACTGAAGCTTTCTTT. Amino acid sequence: CASSFKDRGNTEAFF. Complete variable domain (other parts from reference TRBV5-1 and TRBJ1-1): KAGVTQTPRYLIKTRGQQVTLSCSPISGHRSVSWYQQTPGQGLQFLFEYFSETQRNKGNFPGRFSGRQFSNSRSEMNVSTLELGDSALYLCASSFKDRGNTEAFFGQGTRLTVV.